These 3 T cell receptor beta chains originate from one sample sequenced in a study of CXCR3-negative and CXCR3-positive naive CD8 T cells. Carrying UMI labels, the TRB cDNA libraries were prepared through 5' RACE. For each CDR3 protein, TCRdb gives one entry from its re-call of the 5' RACE reads, without DNA. Its table lists around 81,000 distinct CDR3 sequences. The sequenced material came from naive CXCR3- CD8+ T cells from blood. Documented subset: CD45RO-CCR7+CD27+CD95- naive CD8+ T cells lacking CXCR3 (TNR3-). Source of these receptors: a human donor in good health. Some clones in this sample may be carry-over from other donors' samples.

CDR3 amino acids: CSVELSGAGEQYF. The rearrangement links TRBV29-1 to TRBJ2-7; TCRdb reports TRBD1, a call that lacks DNA to check it against. This CDR3 region has 13 residues. Germline loops: CDR1 SQVTM, CDR2 ANQGSEA.

The genes are TRBV20-1 and TRBJ2-7; TCRdb names TRBD2, which stays unverified in the absence of DNA. CDR1 and CDR2 from the germline V gene are DFQATT and SNEGSKA (reference sequence). The length of the CDR3 is 13 residues. The CDR3 spells CSARELAAYEQYF.

This chain joins TRBV28 and TRBJ2-1. CDR3 size: 13 residues. In germline, CDR1 is MDHEN, CDR2 SYDVKM. This chain's CDR3 is CASSWTTYNEQFF.